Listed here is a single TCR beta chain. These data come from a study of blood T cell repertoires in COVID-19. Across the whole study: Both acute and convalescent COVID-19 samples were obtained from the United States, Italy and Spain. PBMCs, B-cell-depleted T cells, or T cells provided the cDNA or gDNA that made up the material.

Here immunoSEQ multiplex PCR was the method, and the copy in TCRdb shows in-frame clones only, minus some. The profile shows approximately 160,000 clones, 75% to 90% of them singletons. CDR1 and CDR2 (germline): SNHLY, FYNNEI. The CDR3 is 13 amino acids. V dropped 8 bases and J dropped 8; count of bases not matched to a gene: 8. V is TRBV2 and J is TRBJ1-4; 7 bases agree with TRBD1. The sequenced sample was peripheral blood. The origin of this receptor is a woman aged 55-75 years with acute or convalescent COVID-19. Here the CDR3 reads CASQAGGYEKLFF. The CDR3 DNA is TGTGCCAGCCAGGCAGGGGGGTACGAAAAACTGTTTTTT. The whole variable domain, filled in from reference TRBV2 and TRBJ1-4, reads EPEVTQTPSHQVTQMGQEVILRCVPISNHLYFYWYRQILGQKVEFLVSFYNNEISEKSEIFDDQFSVERPDGSNFTLKIRSTKLEDSAMYFCASQAGGYEKLFFGSGTQLSVL.